Listed below are T cell receptor beta chains from one sample, sequenced in a study of cytomegalovirus exposure and HLA in healthy donors. TCRdb's copy holds only in-frame clones and misses some; the assay was immunoSEQ multiplex PCR. The sample lists about 160,000 clones, roughly 80% occurring once. The sequencing sample was made of PBMCs. These TCRs come from a woman aged 45-60 years in good health and CMV-seronegative. Each CDR3 is given with its conserved first and last residue. Fields, in order: V gene, clone size, J gene, D gene, CDR3 protein, CDR3 DNA. A D gene is named only where the DNA matches it firmly. Rows may omit the clone size; those that give it use once, few, many or a size class.

TRBV18	.	TRBJ2-1	TRBD2	CASSPFTSGYNEQFF	TGTGCCAGCTCACCATTCACTAGCGGTTACAATGAGCAGTTCTTC
TRBV28	few	TRBJ2-7	TRBD1	CASSPTGVGYEQYF	TGTGCCAGCAGTCCGACAGGGGTAGGCTACGAGCAGTACTTC
TRBV5-1	.	TRBJ2-6	.	CASSSDSSGANVLTF	TGCGCCAGCAGCTCCGACAGCTCTGGGGCCAACGTCCTGACTTTC
TRBV7-9	.	TRBJ1-1	.	CASSLVGSPMNTEAFF	TGTGCCAGCAGCTTAGTGGGGAGCCCGATGAACACTGAAGCTTTCTTT
TRBV2	.	TRBJ2-2	.	CASTTNTGELFF	TGTGCCAGCACCACGAACACCGGGGAGCTGTTTTTT
TRBV10-1	.	TRBJ2-1	TRBD1	CASSDGDRVKDEQFF	TGCGCCAGCAGTGATGGGGACAGGGTAAAGGATGAGCAGTTCTTC
TRBV28	.	TRBJ2-1	TRBD2	CASSLRKDSGGASSEQFF	TGTGCCAGCAGTTTAAGAAAAGATAGCGGGGGGGCCTCAAGTGAGCAGTTCTTC
TRBV11-2	.	TRBJ2-1	TRBD2	CASSLGLAGTLDEQFF	TGTGCCAGCAGCTTGGGACTAGCGGGGACTCTGGATGAGCAGTTCTTC
TRBV19	.	TRBJ1-2	TRBD1	CASWTGEANGYTF	TGTGCCAGTTGGACAGGGGAGGCGAATGGCTACACCTTC
TRBV5-1	.	TRBJ2-3	.	CASSPSTDTQYF	TGCGCCAGCAGCCCGAGCACAGATACGCAGTATTTT
TRBV7-3	.	TRBJ2-3	TRBD1	CASSLRPLGTGTDTQYF	TGTGCCAGCAGCTTACGCCCTCTTGGGACAGGCACAGATACGCAGTATTTT
TRBV2	once	TRBJ2-5	.	CASSFATPEETQYF	TGTGCCAGCAGTTTTGCGACACCCGAAGAGACCCAGTACTTC
TRBV28	.	TRBJ2-7	.	CASSLLAGPYEQYF	TGTGCCAGCAGTTTATTGGCAGGCCCCTACGAGCAGTACTTC
TRBV7-9	few	TRBJ1-1	.	CASSSQGITEAFF	TGTGCCAGCAGCTCACAGGGTATCACTGAAGCTTTCTTT
TRBV6-5	once	TRBJ2-7	.	CASSVTGPYEQYF	TGTGCCAGCAGTGTAACAGGACCCTACGAGCAGTACTTC
TRBV28	.	TRBJ2-7	TRBD2	CASREPGLVPYEQYF	TGTGCCAGCAGGGAACCGGGACTAGTCCCCTACGAGCAGTACTTC
TRBV30	.	TRBJ2-7	.	CAWRTGSYEQYF	TGTGCCTGGAGGACGGGAAGCTACGAGCAGTACTTC
TRBV5-4	.	TRBJ2-1	TRBD2	CASSLETSAYYNEQFF	TGTGCCAGCAGCTTGGAGACTAGCGCCTACTACAATGAGCAGTTCTTC
TRBV14	once	TRBJ1-2	TRBD1	CASSRETGGQGGYTF	TGTGCCAGCAGCCGAGAAACAGGGGGCCAAGGTGGCTACACCTTC
TRBV30	.	TRBJ1-3	.	CAWTVGNTIYF	TGTGCCTGGACAGTTGGAAACACCATATATTTT
TRBV10-1	.	TRBJ2-1	TRBD2	CASSESSGGYNEQFF	TGCGCCAGCAGTGAGTCTAGCGGGGGGTACAATGAGCAGTTCTTC
TRBV4-1	.	TRBJ1-6	.	CASSQGPLRPLGDSPLHF	TGCGCCAGCAGCCAAGGTCCTTTACGCCCCCTAGGCGATTCACCCCTCCACTTT
TRBV6-5	.	TRBJ1-2	.	CASKLSYGGGYGYTF	TGTGCCAGCAAACTCTCCTATGGGGGGGGCTATGGCTACACCTTC
TRBV4-2	.	TRBJ1-4	.	CASSPLGTTGRPDSEKLFF	TGTGCCAGCAGCCCGCTAGGGACGACCGGACGTCCGGACAGTGAAAAACTGTTTTTT